The subject of this entry is one T cell receptor beta chain. This clonotype was observed a handful of times. Its specific antigen is unknown. Base-call qualities are not available, and no considerably larger clone is one nucleotide away. The source of the sample is a study of molecular identifiers for immune sequencing clone quantification (dated by TCRdb to the late 2010s). For the wider study: For a replicate experiment, RNA from approximately 20,000 or 100,000 naive CD8 T cells was divided into five aliquots, and four of the five aliquots were sequenced. This methods study benchmarked molecular-identifier clustering-based TCR repertoire sequencing (MIDCIRS) and TCR RNA copy counting, using CD8 T cells to do so.

Results the study describes overall, beyond this receptor: Highly expanded clone sizes could be underestimated if identical TCR molecules share a barcode. A single cell's worth of spiked-in Jurkat TCR RNA was reported detectable even among 750,000 to 1,000,000 naive CD8 T cells. Modeling indicated 2.5 to 3.5 TCR RNA copies recovered per cell, compared with roughly 9.7 by digital PCR, which implies a capture efficiency of around 29%. In CMV-specific effector cells, clones with more than 20 RNA copies accounted for over 97% of molecules, whereas in naive cells such clones accounted for under 1%. When barcode sub-clustering was left out, chimeric consensus sequences inflated TCR diversity, with chimeras reaching as high as 47%.

On a BD FACSAria II, naive CD8 T cells were FACS-sorted as CD8+CD4-CCR7+CD45RA+ and collected into RLT Plus buffer. To compare sensitivity, a portion of the naive CD8 T cell RNA was divided evenly between MIDCIRS and a Smart-seq2-style 5'RACE protocol. Enrichment of CD8 T cells was done with RosetteSep CD8+ T Cell Enrichment Cocktail plus Ficoll-Paque, and ACK red cell lysis came afterward. Library preparation employed PCR. For sequencing, an Illumina MiSeq was employed. Total RNA was purified with the Qiagen AllPrep DNA/RNA kit. Before analysis, reads from multiple sequencing runs of one library were combined. From the authors' description of their analysis: Reads were retained only if the reads had an exact TCR constant sequence, and the retained reads were trimmed to 150 nt and grouped according to their 12-nt molecular barcodes. Within each barcode group, reads were sub-clustered at a 15% Levenshtein threshold, and quality-weighted consensus sequences were built per RNA molecule. Non-functional sequences were excluded, and lower-count sequences lying one edit away from another sequence were also excluded. Based on fitting two negative binomial distributions, any barcode sub-cluster with under 20% of the maximum read count was discarded. TCRdb ran its own pipeline on the public reads, namely fastp trimming at Q25 and MiXCR clone calling, and kept in-frame beta chains. Rows are unified per CDR3 protein, each entry keeping the most common DNA and genes. None of the V and J calls come from the authors' own analysis; TCRdb made them. This sample comprises about 36,000 distinct CDR3 sequences, around a sixth of them detected only once. The ten largest make up about 6.9% of the sample.

The receptor comes from a human donor in good health. Some libraries in this study had Jurkat cell RNA spiked in. Sequencing was carried out using naive CD8+ T cells from blood, with Jurkat cell RNA spiked in. The sample's cell subset or site label, decoded: FACS-sorted CD8+CD4-CCR7+CD45RA+ naive T cells.

The CDR3 is CASSERTAFSYEQYF. The nucleotides are TGTGCCAGCAGTGAAAGGACAGCCTTCTCCTACGAGCAGTACTTC. The chain is made from TRBV28 and TRBJ2-7; the D gene is perhaps TRBD1, from 6 matching bases. V loses 5 bases of germline sequence and J loses 0 bases, and the interval between the two ends is 14 bases. The CDR3 runs 15 residues from the cysteine to the phenylalanine. Only the CDR3 portion is preserved as DNA: 45 bases, with reading frame beginning at the first base. Per the germline V gene, MDHEN is the CDR1 and SYDVKM is the CDR2.